The 24 T cell receptor beta chains below come from one sample, sequenced in a study of T cell repertoires in cytomegalovirus infection. No antigen has been assigned to these receptors. TCRdb called the reads again in MiXCR, with one record for every CDR3 protein. The table has approximately 770,000 distinct CDR3 sequences, 25% to 35% seen once; the top ten hold about an eighth. Sequenced material: cultured CD8+ T cells from PBMCs, taken from culture after CMV antigen stimulation. The receptors were sampled from a human donor in good health (CMV status not recorded). Some clones in this sample may be carry-over from other donors' samples.

The chain joins TRBV12-3 or TRBV12-4 to TRBJ1-1; the D is unclear. The CDR3 is 14 amino acids. Trimming took off 3 bases at V and 0 bases at J, with 8 bases between the two ends. The chain's CDR3 is CASSFPLVNTEAFF. The CDR3 coding sequence is TGTGCCAGCAGTTTTCCGTTGGTGAACACTGAAGCTTTCTTT.

The rearrangement joins TRBV27 to TRBJ1-5; D is unresolved. Germline V gives CDR1 MNHEY, CDR2 SMNVEV (reference sequence). Trimming removed 3 bases at V and 3 bases at J, with 9 bases between. The CDR3 loop spans 14 amino acids. The CDR3 DNA follows: TGTGCCAGCAGTTTTTCCCGAAACAATCAGCCCCAGCATTTT. This encodes CASSFSRNNQPQHF.

A few counts support this clonotype. CDR3 sequence (DNA): TGTGCCAGCAGCTTTGACACCCACCAAGAGACCCAGTACTTC. Amino acid sequence: CASSFDTHQETQYF. The chain recombines TRBV7-6 with TRBJ2-5; D uncertain. Trimming removed 3 bases at V and 0 bases at J, with 8 bases between. Germline CDR1 SGHVS, CDR2 FNYEAQ. This CDR3 contains 14 residues.

This chain joins TRBV7-8 and TRBJ2-7; unclear D gene. Between the trimmed V and J ends, which lost 3 bases and 4 bases, there was a span of 19 bases. The V gene's germline CDR1 is SGHVS and CDR2 FQNEAQ. This CDR3 contains 16 residues. The DNA for the CDR3 is TGTGCCAGCAGCTTCCGGGTCGGCCCGGCTATGTACGAGCAGTACTTC. It codes for CASSFRVGPAMYEQYF.

The genes are TRBV4-3 and TRBJ1-2; TRBD1 matches 9 bases. The CDR3 length is 18 residues. V lost 0 bases to trimming and J lost 5 bases; unmatched junction nucleotides: 13. Germline lookup yields CDR1 LGHNA and CDR2 YSLEER. CDR3 sequence (DNA): TGCGCCAGCAGCCAAGATTTAGGGACAGGGCATGAACTTTATGGCTACACCTTC. Translated: CASSQDLGTGHELYGYTF.

The V and J genes are TRBV5-6 and TRBJ1-1; weak D call: TRBD1 (6 bases). V lost 1 base and J lost 0, with 13 bases in between. The germline gives CDR1 SGHDT, CDR2 YYEEEE. CDR3 length equals 16 residues. CDR3 in amino acids: CASSLQGHDVNTEAFF. Written as DNA, the CDR3 is TGTGCCAGCAGCTTGCAGGGGCACGATGTGAACACTGAAGCTTTCTTT.

V gene TRBV7-4 combines with J gene TRBJ1-1; 9 bases match TRBD1. The germline gives CDR1 SGHVT, CDR2 SQSDAQ. The CDR3 has 12 residues. V was pared by 5 bases and J by 11 bases, with 6 bases of the junction left unmatched. The CDR3 sequence is CASSPTGGAAFF. The CDR3 nucleotides are TGTGCCAGCAGCCCGACAGGGGGAGCGGCTTTCTTT. Variable domain in full (rest from reference TRBV7-4 and TRBJ1-1): GAGVSQSPRYKVAKRGRDVALRCDSISGHVTLYWYRQTLGQGSEVLTYSQSDAQRDKSGRPSGRFSAERPERSVSTLKIQRTEQGDSAVYLCASSPTGGAAFFGQGTRLTVV.

This clonotype has a handful of counts. The chain combines TRBV4-1 with TRBJ2-7; 8 bases are shared with TRBD1. Germline V lookup: CDR1 MGHRA, CDR2 YSYEKL. V shed 1 base, J shed 1 base, and the junction held 6 bases outside the gene matches. The CDR3 consists of 16 residues. The CDR3 DNA reads TGCGCCAGCAGCCAAGCAGGGGGCCGAGGGTCCTACGAGCAGTACTTC. This codes for CASSQAGGRGSYEQYF.

This clonotype was seen ten or more times. The V and J genes are TRBV7-8 and TRBJ2-3; TRBD2 might be the D (5 bases). The CDR3 spans 13 residues. Looked up from germline, CDR1 is SGHVS and CDR2 is FQNEAQ. Trimming took 5 bases from V and 1 from J, leaving 7 bases between them. CDR3 protein: CASSTSGTDTQYF. The CDR3, as DNA: TGTGCCAGCAGCACTAGTGGCACAGATACGCAGTATTTT.

This clonotype appeared many times. The gene calls are TRBV12-3 or TRBV12-4 and TRBJ1-5; tentatively, D is TRBD1 (5 bases). Trimming left V 8 bases short and J 0 bases short, with 14 bases between. The CDR3 sequence is 15 residues long. CDR3 sequence reads: CASSFGGYSNQPQHF. DNA for the CDR3: TGTGCCAGCTCCTTTGGGGGTTATAGCAATCAGCCCCAGCATTTT.

The chain employs TRBV2 and TRBJ2-7; D remains unclear. The CDR3 totals 15 residues. Germline V gene data show CDR1 as SNHLY and CDR2 as FYNNEI. The V and J ends lost 2 bases and 0 bases respectively, with 11 bases between them. CDR3 sequence: CASSETETSSYEQYV. CDR3 nucleotides: TGTGCCAGCAGTGAAACGGAAACAAGCTCCTACGAGCAGTACGTC.

The chain employs TRBV27 and TRBJ2-6; 8 nucleotides line up with TRBD2. The CDR3 is 14 residues long. The junction had 3 bases not matched to a gene; V was cut back by 8 bases and J by 3 bases. Germline V CDR1 and CDR2: MNHEY, SMNVEV (reference sequence). The CDR3 nucleotides are TGTGCCAGCCGGGGGGGGTTTGGGGCCAACGTCCTGACTTTC. Translation gives CASRGGFGANVLTF. The variable domain in full, completed from reference TRBV27 and TRBJ2-6, reads EAQVTQNPRYLITVTGKKLTVTCSQNMNHEYMSWYRQDPGLGLRQIYYSMNVEVTDKGDVPEGYKVSRKEKRNFPLILESPSPNQTSLYFCASRGGFGANVLTFGAGSRLTVL.

This chain links TRBV6-1 with TRBJ2-7; D possibly corresponds to TRBD2 (5 bases). V lost 1 base, J lost 2 bases, and 12 bases lay in between. Germline CDR1 is MNHNS and CDR2 is SASEGT. CDR3 length equals 15 residues. The CDR3 loop reads CASSEVSAAPYEQYF. CDR3 sequence (DNA): TGTGCCAGCAGTGAAGTTTCAGCGGCCCCCTACGAGCAGTACTTC.

CDR3 DNA: TGCAGTGCTAGCGGGGGCCCTGGCTACACCTTC. Translation gives CSASGGPGYTF. This chain connects TRBV20-1 to TRBJ1-2; tentative D call: TRBD1 (6 bases). Germline V CDR1 and CDR2: DFQATT, SNEGSKA (reference sequence). This CDR3 contains 11 residues. The V end lost 3 bases, the J end lost 7 bases, and 9 bases lay between the germline ends.

On this clonotype itself: One junction end disagrees with the germline gene, perhaps due to a read error. The V call is TRBV6-1, the J call TRBJ2-1; a possible D gene is TRBD1 (6 bases). The CDR3 loop spans 13 amino acids. From germline, CDR1 is MNHNS and CDR2 SASEGT. The CDR3: CASTDWGQGFEEF. For the CDR3, the DNA is TGTGCCAGCACTGATTGGGGTCAGGGGTTTGAGGAATTC.

This clonotype was seen a handful of times. V gene TRBV11-3 combines with J gene TRBJ2-5; 8 bases are shared with TRBD2. CDR3 size: 15 residues. V dropped 5 bases and J dropped 3; count of bases not matched to a gene: 8. Germline values: CDR1 SGHNT, CDR2 YENEEA. CDR3 in amino acids: CASSSRLALKETQYF. CDR3 nucleotide sequence: TGTGCCAGCAGCAGTCGACTAGCGCTAAAAGAGACCCAGTACTTC. The whole variable domain, remainder taken from reference TRBV11-3 and TRBJ2-5, is EAGVVQSPRYKIIEKKQPVAFWCNPISGHNTLYWYLQNLGQGPELLIRYENEEAVDDSQLPKDRFSAERLKGVDSTLKIQPAELGDSAVYLCASSSRLALKETQYFGPGTRLLVL.

For the CDR3, the DNA is TGTGCCAGCAGCCACCGAACAGGAGGATTCAATCAGCCCCAGCATTTT. It is translated as CASSHRTGGFNQPQHF. V usage is TRBV3-1 and J usage is TRBJ1-5; D might be TRBD1 (5 bases). This CDR3 comprises 16 residues. Germline V gene lookup returns CDR1 LGHDT and CDR2 YNNKEL (reference sequence). V was pared by 3 bases and J by 3 bases, with 15 bases between.

This clonotype has only a few counts. CDR3 residues: CASSYTLAGENTGELFF. The CDR3 DNA sequence: TGTGCCAGCAGCTACACCCTAGCGGGGGAGAACACCGGGGAGCTGTTTTTT. The V gene is TRBV7-9, the J gene TRBJ2-2, with 10 nucleotides matching TRBD2. The CDR3 totals 17 residues. Unmatched junction bases numbered 6, after V lost 4 bases and J lost 1 base. Germline V CDR1 and CDR2: SEHNR, FQNEAQ (reference sequence).

V is TRBV10-3 and J is TRBJ2-7; D might be TRBD1 (5 bases). V gave up 2 bases and J gave up 3 bases, with 8 bases separating them. In germline, CDR1 is ENHRY, CDR2 SYGVKD. The CDR3 runs 13 residues. CDR3 in amino acids: CAISEIRDYEQYF. The CDR3 DNA is TGTGCCATCAGTGAGATCAGGGACTACGAGCAGTACTTC.

V is TRBV27 and J is TRBJ2-3; the D call may be TRBD1 or TRBD2 (5 bases each). The germline V gene encodes CDR1 MNHEY and CDR2 SMNVEV (reference sequence). Trimming took off 3 bases at V and 4 bases at J, with 8 bases between the two ends. The CDR3 is 13 amino acids. Here the CDR3 reads CASSLGVPDTQYF. CDR3 coding DNA: TGTGCCAGCAGTTTGGGGGTCCCAGATACGCAGTATTTT.

This clonotype was observed a few times. The rearrangement links TRBV5-1 to TRBJ2-2, with 9 bases aligning to TRBD1. This CDR3 region has 17 residues. V lost 3 bases to trimming and J lost 10 bases; unmatched junction nucleotides: 16. Germline V CDR1 and CDR2: SGHRS, YFSETQ. CDR3 region: CASSWRPVGDRVEELFF. The CDR3 DNA reads TGCGCCAGCAGCTGGAGGCCAGTAGGGGACAGGGTCGAGGAGCTGTTTTTT.

The CDR3 region has the DNA TGTGCCAGCAGCCAAGATGTCCGCGCAGATACGCAGTATTTT. It is translated as CASSQDVRADTQYF. J is TRBJ2-3 and V is TRBV3-1; D remains ambiguous. The length of the CDR3 is 14 residues. Per germline, CDR1 LGHDT and CDR2 YNNKEL (reference sequence). Trimming took off 0 bases at V and 4 bases at J, with 8 bases between the two ends.

This clonotype occurred a few times. The chain uses TRBV9 and TRBJ1-1, with a weak D call TRBD1 (5 bases). Trimming took off 2 bases at V and 6 bases at J, with 14 bases between the two ends. In germline, CDR1 is SGDLS, CDR2 YYNGEE. This CDR3 has 14 amino acids. CDR3 region: CASSVGTLLAEAFF. The CDR3, as DNA: TGTGCCAGCAGCGTCGGGACGCTGCTCGCTGAAGCTTTCTTT.

Remarks on this clonotype: A junction end diverges from the germline sequence, so it may reflect a read error. The chain uses TRBV6-1 and TRBJ2-1; 9 nucleotides line up with TRBD2. Germline CDR1 is MNHNS and CDR2 is SASEGT. The CDR3 is 14 amino acids. The CDR3 coding sequence is TGTGCCAGCAGATTAGCGGGGGTTTTCAATAAGCAGTTCTTC. This sequence encodes CASRLAGVFNKQFF.